The rows below give T cell receptor beta chains drawn from one sample of a study of T cell repertoires in cytomegalovirus infection. No cognate antigen is known for these TCRs. TCRdb redid the calling of the reads with MiXCR, one entry per CDR3 protein. This repertoire shows about 150,000 distinct CDR3 sequences, over 30% found once; its top ten account for roughly 47%. The sequences come from CD8+ T cells from cultured PBMCs, collected from culture after CMV antigen stimulation. These receptors all come from a human donor in good health (CMV status not recorded). Some clones in this sample may be carry-over from other donors' samples. CDR3s include the opening cysteine and the closing phenylalanine or tryptophan. A D gene is named only where the DNA matches it firmly. Expanded clones are given a class, and other clones once, few, many or no size at all.

len	d_gene	v_gene	j_gene	abundance	CDR3nt	CDR3aa
13	-	TRBV20-1	TRBJ1-1	-	TGCAGTGCTAGTTGGGGGATCAACACTGAAGCTTTCTTT	CSASWGINTEAFF
13	TRBD1	TRBV6-4	TRBJ1-1	-	TGTGCCAGCAGCGACAGGGTGGGCACTGAAGCTTTCTTT	CASSDRVGTEAFF
17	-	TRBV20-1	TRBJ2-3	-	TGCAGTGCTAGAGATCCTATCGAGGAGGGGATCACAGATACGCAGTATTTT	CSARDPIEEGITDTQYF
13	-	TRBV11-2	TRBJ2-7	few	TGTGCCAGCAGCTTAGCCAGGGACTACGAGCAGTACTTC	CASSLARDYEQYF
11	-	TRBV7-6	TRBJ2-3	-	TGTGCCAGCGGCGAGGGAGATACGCAGTATTTT	CASGEGDTQYF
13	-	TRBV7-9	TRBJ1-1	few	TGTGCCAGCAGCTTATCCGTCCAGGATGAAGCTTTCTTT	CASSLSVQDEAFF
16	-	TRBV5-1	TRBJ1-4	few	TGCGCCAGCAGCTTGGGAGGGTTAGGCGCTAATGAAAAACTGTTTTTT	CASSLGGLGANEKLFF
13	-	TRBV7-8	TRBJ2-1	-	TGTGCCAGCAGCTCGGGACCAGACAATGAGCAGTTCTTC	CASSSGPDNEQFF
13	TRBD1	TRBV7-8	TRBJ1-2	-	TGTGCCAGCAGCTTAGGAGGGGGCGATGGCTACATCTTC	CASSLGGGDGYIF
14	-	TRBV6-1	TRBJ2-7	few	TGTGCCAGCAGTGAATTGGCTAGAAACTACGAGCAGTACTTC	CASSELARNYEQYF
14	-	TRBV7-4	TRBJ2-3	few	TGTGCCAACAGCTTAGTTCTGGGAAGAGATACGCAGTATTTT	CANSLVLGRDTQYF
14	-	TRBV30	TRBJ2-2	once	TGTGCCTGGAGTGCGGGACTTAACACCGGGGAGCTGTTTTTT	CAWSAGLNTGELFF
13	-	TRBV5-4	TRBJ2-1	many	TGTGCCAGCAGCTTGGAGGGAATCAATGAGCAGTTCTTC	CASSLEGINEQFF
17	-	TRBV29-1	TRBJ2-1	-	TGCAGCGTTGATGGAACGTCCAGCGGTGTCTCCTACAATGAGCAGTTCTTC	CSVDGTSSGVSYNEQFF
15	TRBD1	TRBV4-1	TRBJ1-2	many	TGCGCCAGCAGCCCGGGACAGGGAGCCCTCTATGGCTACACCTTC	CASSPGQGALYGYTF
15	-	TRBV19	TRBJ1-2	-	TGTGCCACCAGCCGGGGGCAGGGATTAAACTATGGCTACACCTTC	CATSRGQGLNYGYTF
13	-	TRBV7-9	TRBJ2-3	-	TGTGCCAGCAGCCCGGGCACTGGGGATACGCAGTATTTT	CASSPGTGDTQYF